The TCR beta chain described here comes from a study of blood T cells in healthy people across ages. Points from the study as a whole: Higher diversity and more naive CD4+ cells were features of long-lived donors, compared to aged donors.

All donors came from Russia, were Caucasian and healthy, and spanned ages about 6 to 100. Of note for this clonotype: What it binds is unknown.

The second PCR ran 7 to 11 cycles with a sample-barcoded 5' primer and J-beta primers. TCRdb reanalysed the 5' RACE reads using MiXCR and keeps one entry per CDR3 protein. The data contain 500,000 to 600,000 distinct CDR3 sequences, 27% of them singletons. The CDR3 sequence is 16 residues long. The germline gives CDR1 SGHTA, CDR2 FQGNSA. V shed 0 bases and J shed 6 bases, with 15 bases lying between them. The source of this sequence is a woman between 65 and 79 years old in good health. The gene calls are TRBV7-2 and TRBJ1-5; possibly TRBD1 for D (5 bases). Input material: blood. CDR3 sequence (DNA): TGTGCCAGCAGCTTAGCCGGGACTGGACTTTCTCAGCCCCAGCATTTT. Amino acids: CASSLAGTGLSQPQHF. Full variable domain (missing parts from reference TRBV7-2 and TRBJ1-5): GAGVSQSPSNKVTEKGKDVELRCDPISGHTALYWYRQSLGQGLEFLIYFQGNSAPDKSGLPSDRFSAERTGGSVSTLTIQRTQQEDSAVYLCASSLAGTGLSQPQHFGDGTRLSIL.